This is a list of T cell receptor beta chains from one sample in a study of CD8+ T cells in alopecia areata. Some clones are missing from TCRdb's copy, which holds only in-frame ones; the method was immunoSEQ multiplex PCR. Seen here are about 110,000 clones, approximately 59% observed once, and the top ten hold less than 25%. The sequenced material came from CD8+ T cells sorted from blood. Receptors originate from a human donor in good health. Both conserved end residues are part of each CDR3. Each record gives: V gene, CDR3 length, J gene, clone size, D gene, CDR3 DNA, CDR3 protein. D genes are given only for firm matches. Part of the rows lack a size; the others show once, few, many or a class for expanded clones.

TRBV4-1	16	TRBJ1-1	-	-	TGCGCCAGCAGCCAAGACTCCCCGAACCCGTACACTGAAGCTTTCTTT	CASSQDSPNPYTEAFF
TRBV29-1	14	TRBJ1-2	once	TRBD1	TGCAGCGTTGCTACAGGGGGCGCGCTGGATGGCTACACCTTC	CSVATGGALDGYTF
TRBV13	15	TRBJ1-5	-	-	TGTGCCAGCAGCTTAGGACGCGGATCCTATCAGCCCCAGCATTTT	CASSLGRGSYQPQHF
TRBV28	15	TRBJ1-6	-	TRBD1	TGTGCCAGCAGTCTAACCGGGACAGACAATTCACCCCTCCACTTT	CASSLTGTDNSPLHF
TRBV13	14	TRBJ2-7	-	-	TGTGCCAGCAGCTGGGGGGGCAGGGACTACGAGCAGTACTTC	CASSWGGRDYEQYF
TRBV15	15	TRBJ1-6	-	TRBD1	TGTGCCACCAGCAGGACCGGGACAGGGAGCTCACCCCTCCACTTT	CATSRTGTGSSPLHF
TRBV10-2	14	TRBJ2-2	-	-	TGCGCCAGCATCTCCCCAGCGAACACCGGGGAGCTGTTTTTT	CASISPANTGELFF
TRBV7-6	12	TRBJ1-4	-	-	TGTGCCAGCAGCTTAGGGAATGAAAAACTGTTTTTT	CASSLGNEKLFF
TRBV19	13	TRBJ1-3	-	TRBD1	TGTGCCAGTTGGGACAGTTATGGAAACACCATGTATTTT	CASWDSYGNTMYF
TRBV11-2	15	TRBJ1-2	-	TRBD1	TGTGCCAGCAGCCCAAGACAGGGGGCCCAATATGGCTACACCTTC	CASSPRQGAQYGYTF
TRBV29-1	11	TRBJ1-2	-	-	TGCAGCGGAACGGAGAACTATGGCTACACCTTC	CSGTENYGYTF
TRBV4-1	14	TRBJ1-1	few	TRBD1	TGCGCCAGCAGCCAAGGCCAGGGGGGCACTGAAGCTTTCTTT	CASSQGQGGTEAFF
TRBV25-1	13	TRBJ2-5	once	-	TGTGCCAGCAGTGGCCCCCCTCGGGAGACCCAGTACTTC	CASSGPPRETQYF
TRBV30	14	TRBJ1-2	-	-	TGTGCCTGGAGTGCCCGGGACATAATGTTGTCCTACACCTTC	CAWSARDIMLSYTF
TRBV7-9	12	TRBJ2-7	-	-	TGTGCCAGCAGCTTGGGTACCTACGAGCAGTACTTC	CASSLGTYEQYF
TRBV6-1	14	TRBJ2-3	few	-	TGTGCCAGCCTACCGGGGGCCGACACAGATACGCAGTATTTT	CASLPGADTDTQYF
TRBV15	15	TRBJ2-7	-	-	TGTGCCACCAGCAGAGACCGACACATTAGCTACGAGCAGTACTTC	CATSRDRHISYEQYF
TRBV29-1	11	TRBJ1-1	few	TRBD1	TGCAGCGCTCAGGGGGCCGCTGAAGCTTTCTTT	CSAQGAAEAFF
TRBV7-7	18	TRBJ2-1	once	-	TGTGCTAGCAGCCCTGGGGAAACAGGTCACTCCCTGTACAATGAGCAGTTCTTC	CASSPGETGHSLYNEQFF
TRBV19	14	TRBJ2-7	-	-	TGTGCCAGTAGTACCGAGTGGGCCTCCTACGAGCAGTACTTC	CASSTEWASYEQYF
TRBV11-2	14	TRBJ1-1	-	TRBD1	TGTGCCAGCAGCCCCGGACAGGGGGGGGCTGAAGCTTTCTTT	CASSPGQGGAEAFF
TRBV11-2	15	TRBJ2-5	-	-	TGTGCCAGCAGCTTGGGACCTCGGGCTCAAGAGACCCAGTACTTC	CASSLGPRAQETQYF
TRBV29-1	12	TRBJ2-3	-	TRBD1	TGCAGCTACAATATACAGGGGGATACGCAGTATTTT	CSYNIQGDTQYF
TRBV6-1	15	TRBJ1-1	-	-	TGTGCCAGCAGTGAATGGGTTGGGGCCACGGCCGGTGCTTTCTTT	CASSEWVGATAGAFF
TRBV13	15	TRBJ2-3	few	TRBD2	TGTGCCAGCAGCGGTAGCGGGGGGGCTACAGATACGCAGTATTTT	CASSGSGGATDTQYF
TRBV7-6	15	TRBJ2-3	few	TRBD1	TGTGCCAGCAGCTTCGCGGACAGGAGCACAGATACGCAGTATTTT	CASSFADRSTDTQYF
TRBV7-9	15	TRBJ1-4	-	TRBD1	TGTGCCAGCAGCTCCTGGACAGGGATTAATGAAAAACTGTTTTTT	CASSSWTGINEKLFF
TRBV13	14	TRBJ2-7	-	TRBD1	TGTGCCAGCAGCTTGACAGGGGCCTCCTACGAGCAGTACTTC	CASSLTGASYEQYF